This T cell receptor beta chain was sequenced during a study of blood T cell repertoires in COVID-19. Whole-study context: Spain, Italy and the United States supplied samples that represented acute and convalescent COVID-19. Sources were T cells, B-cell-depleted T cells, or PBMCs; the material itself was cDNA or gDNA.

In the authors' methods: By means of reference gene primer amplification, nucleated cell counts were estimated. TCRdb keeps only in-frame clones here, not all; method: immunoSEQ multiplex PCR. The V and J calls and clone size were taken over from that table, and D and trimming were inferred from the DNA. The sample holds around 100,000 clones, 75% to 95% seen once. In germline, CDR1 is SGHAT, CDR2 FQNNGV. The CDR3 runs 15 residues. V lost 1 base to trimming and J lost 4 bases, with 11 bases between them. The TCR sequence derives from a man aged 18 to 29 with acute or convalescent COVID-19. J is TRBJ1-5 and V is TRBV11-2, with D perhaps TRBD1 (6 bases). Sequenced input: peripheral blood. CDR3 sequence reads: CASSLATGMNQPQHF. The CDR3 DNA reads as TGTGCCAGCAGCTTAGCAACAGGGATGAATCAGCCCCAGCATTTT.